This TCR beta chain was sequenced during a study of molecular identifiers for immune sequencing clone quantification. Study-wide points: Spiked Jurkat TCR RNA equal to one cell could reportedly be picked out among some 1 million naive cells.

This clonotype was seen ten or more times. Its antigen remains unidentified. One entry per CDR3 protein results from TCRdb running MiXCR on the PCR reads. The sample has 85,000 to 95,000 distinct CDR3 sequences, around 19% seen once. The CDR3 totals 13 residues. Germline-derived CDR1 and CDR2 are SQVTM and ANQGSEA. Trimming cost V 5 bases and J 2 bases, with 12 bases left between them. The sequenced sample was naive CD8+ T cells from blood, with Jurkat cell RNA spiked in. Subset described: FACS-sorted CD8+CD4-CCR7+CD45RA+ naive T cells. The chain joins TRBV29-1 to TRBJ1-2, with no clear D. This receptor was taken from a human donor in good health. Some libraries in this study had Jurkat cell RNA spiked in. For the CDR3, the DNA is TGCAGCGTTCTAATAGGAGACAACTATGGCTACACCTTC. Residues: CSVLIGDNYGYTF.